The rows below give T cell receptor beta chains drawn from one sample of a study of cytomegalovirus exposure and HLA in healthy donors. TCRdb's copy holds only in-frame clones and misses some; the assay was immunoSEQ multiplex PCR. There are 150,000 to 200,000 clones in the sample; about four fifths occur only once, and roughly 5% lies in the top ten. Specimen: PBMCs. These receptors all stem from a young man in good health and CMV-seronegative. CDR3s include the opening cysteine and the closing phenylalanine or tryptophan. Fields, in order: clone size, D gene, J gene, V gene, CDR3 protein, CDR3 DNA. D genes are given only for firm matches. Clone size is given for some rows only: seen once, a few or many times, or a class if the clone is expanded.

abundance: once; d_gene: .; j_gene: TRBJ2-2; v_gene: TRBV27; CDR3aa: CARIRVNTGELFF; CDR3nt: TGTGCCAGAATCAGGGTGAACACCGGGGAGCTGTTTTTT
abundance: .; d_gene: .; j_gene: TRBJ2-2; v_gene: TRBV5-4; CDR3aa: CASSLDPRDTGELFF; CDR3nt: TGTGCCAGCAGCTTGGATCCGAGGGACACCGGGGAGCTGTTTTTT
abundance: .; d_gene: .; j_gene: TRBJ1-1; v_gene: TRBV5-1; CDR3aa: CASSLDTTEAFF; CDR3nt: TGCGCCAGCAGCTTGGACACAACAGAAGCTTTCTTT
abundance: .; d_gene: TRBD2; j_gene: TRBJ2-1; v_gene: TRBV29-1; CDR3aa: CSVEGAGVVNEQFF; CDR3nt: TGCAGCGTTGAAGGAGCGGGAGTGGTCAATGAGCAGTTCTTC
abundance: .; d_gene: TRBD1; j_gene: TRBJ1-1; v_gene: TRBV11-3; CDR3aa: CASSVTGELNTEAFF; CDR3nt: TGTGCCAGCAGCGTTACAGGGGAATTGAACACTGAAGCTTTCTTT
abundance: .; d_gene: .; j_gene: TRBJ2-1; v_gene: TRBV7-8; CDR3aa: CASSSTRGHEQFF; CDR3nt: TGTGCCAGCAGCTCAACCAGGGGCCATGAGCAGTTCTTC
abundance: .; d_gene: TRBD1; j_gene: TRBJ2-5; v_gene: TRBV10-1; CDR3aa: CASSDPGQTETQYF; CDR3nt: TGCGCCAGCAGTGACCCGGGACAGACGGAGACCCAGTACTTC
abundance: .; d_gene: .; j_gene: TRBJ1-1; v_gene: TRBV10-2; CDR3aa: CATRTRARMNTEAFF; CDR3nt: TGCGCCACCCGAACCAGGGCACGGATGAACACTGAAGCTTTCTTT
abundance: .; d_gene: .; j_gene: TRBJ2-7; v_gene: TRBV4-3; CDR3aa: CASSQELGPNYEQYF; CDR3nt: TGCGCCAGCAGCCAAGAGTTGGGGCCGAACTACGAGCAGTACTTC
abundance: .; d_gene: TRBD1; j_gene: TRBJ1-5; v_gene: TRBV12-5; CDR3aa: CASGPGTGVNSNQPQHF; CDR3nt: TGTGCTAGTGGTCCCGGGACAGGGGTCAATAGCAATCAGCCCCAGCATTTT
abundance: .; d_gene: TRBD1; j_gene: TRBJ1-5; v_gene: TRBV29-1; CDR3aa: CSVSTGVQPQHF; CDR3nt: TGCAGCGTTTCTACAGGGGTTCAGCCCCAGCATTTT
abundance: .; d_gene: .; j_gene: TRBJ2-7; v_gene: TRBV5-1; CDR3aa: CASSVGDIATEQYF; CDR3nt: TGCGCCAGCAGCGTGGGGGACATTGCTACGGAGCAGTACTTC
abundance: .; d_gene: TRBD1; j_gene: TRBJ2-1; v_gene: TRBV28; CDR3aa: CASVQGAMDEQFF; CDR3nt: TGTGCCAGCGTCCAGGGGGCTATGGATGAGCAGTTCTTC
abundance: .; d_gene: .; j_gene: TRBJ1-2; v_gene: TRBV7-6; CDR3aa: CASSLARNYGYTF; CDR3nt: TGTGCCAGCAGCTTAGCCAGGAACTATGGCTACACCTTC
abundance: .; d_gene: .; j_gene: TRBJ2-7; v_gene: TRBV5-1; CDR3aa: CASSVRWAGDKRVYEQYF; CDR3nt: TGCGCCAGCAGCGTTAGGTGGGCGGGGGACAAACGGGTCTACGAGCAGTACTTC
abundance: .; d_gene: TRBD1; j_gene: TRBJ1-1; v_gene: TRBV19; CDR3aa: CASSTDRGNTEAFF; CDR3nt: TGTGCCAGTAGTACGGACAGGGGGAACACTGAAGCTTTCTTT
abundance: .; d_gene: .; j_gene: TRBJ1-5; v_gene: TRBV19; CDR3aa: CASSILLGQGKGNQPQHF; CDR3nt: TGTGCCAGTAGTATCCTCCTGGGCCAGGGGAAAGGCAATCAGCCCCAGCATTTT
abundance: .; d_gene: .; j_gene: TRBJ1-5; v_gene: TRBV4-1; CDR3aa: CASSQDLLDEAGQPQHF; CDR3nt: TGCGCCAGCAGCCAAGATCTATTGGATGAGGCGGGTCAGCCCCAGCATTTT
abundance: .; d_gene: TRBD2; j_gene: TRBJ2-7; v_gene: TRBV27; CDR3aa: CASSLSGGNWYEQYF; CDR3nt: TGTGCCAGCAGTTTATCGGGGGGGAACTGGTACGAGCAGTACTTC
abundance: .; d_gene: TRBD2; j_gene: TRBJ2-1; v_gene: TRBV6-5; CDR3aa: CASALAGTYNEQFF; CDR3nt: TGTGCCAGCGCCCTAGCGGGAACCTACAATGAGCAGTTCTTC
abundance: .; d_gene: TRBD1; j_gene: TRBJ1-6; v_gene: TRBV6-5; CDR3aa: CASSSPSGTGGSPLHF; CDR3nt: TGTGCCAGCAGTTCCCCTTCCGGGACAGGGGGCTCACCCCTCCACTTT
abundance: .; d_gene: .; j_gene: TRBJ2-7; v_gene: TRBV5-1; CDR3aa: CASSLEGFMFEGAYEQYF; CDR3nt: TGCGCCAGCAGCTTGGAGGGGTTTATGTTCGAAGGAGCATACGAGCAGTACTTC
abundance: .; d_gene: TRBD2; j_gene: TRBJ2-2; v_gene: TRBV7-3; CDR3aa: CASSPGLADTGELFF; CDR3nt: TGTGCCAGCAGCCCCGGACTAGCGGACACCGGGGAGCTGTTTTTT
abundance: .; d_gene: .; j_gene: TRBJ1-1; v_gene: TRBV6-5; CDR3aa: CASSYQVNTEAFF; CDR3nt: TGTGCCAGCAGTTACCAGGTGAACACTGAAGCTTTCTTT
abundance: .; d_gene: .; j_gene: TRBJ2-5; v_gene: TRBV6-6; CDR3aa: CASTEGVRLGETQYF; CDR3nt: TGTGCCAGCACCGAGGGGGTAAGATTAGGAGAGACCCAGTACTTC
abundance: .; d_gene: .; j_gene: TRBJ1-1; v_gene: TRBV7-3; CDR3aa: CASSLTGGTEAFF; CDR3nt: TGTGCCAGCAGCTTAACGGGGGGCACTGAAGCTTTCTTT
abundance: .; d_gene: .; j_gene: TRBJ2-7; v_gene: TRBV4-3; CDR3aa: CASSQDFVRGGLNYEQYF; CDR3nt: TGCGCCAGCAGCCAAGATTTTGTAAGGGGTGGGCTAAACTACGAGCAGTACTTC
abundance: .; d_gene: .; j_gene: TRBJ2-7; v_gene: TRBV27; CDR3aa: CASSSRGEQYF; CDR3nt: TGTGCCAGCAGTTCCCGGGGCGAGCAGTACTTC
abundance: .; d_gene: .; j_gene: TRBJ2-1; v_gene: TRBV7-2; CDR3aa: CASSVSPLGLRYNEQFF; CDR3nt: TGTGCCAGCAGCGTAAGTCCCCTCGGGTTAAGGTACAATGAGCAGTTCTTC
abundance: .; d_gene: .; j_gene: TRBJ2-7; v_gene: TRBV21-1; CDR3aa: CASSKLWIAGASPSYYEQYF; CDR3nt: TGTGCCAGCAGCAAATTATGGATCGCGGGAGCAAGCCCCTCCTACTACGAGCAGTACTTC
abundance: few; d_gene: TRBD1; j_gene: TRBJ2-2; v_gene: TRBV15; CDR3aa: CATSYYYPGTGANNGELFF; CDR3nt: TGTGCCACCAGCTATTATTACCCCGGGACAGGGGCGAATAACGGGGAGCTGTTTTTT
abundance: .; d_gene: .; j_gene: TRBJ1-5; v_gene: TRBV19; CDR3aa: CASSIVINQPQHF; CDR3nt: TGTGCCAGTAGTATTGTCATCAATCAGCCCCAGCATTTT
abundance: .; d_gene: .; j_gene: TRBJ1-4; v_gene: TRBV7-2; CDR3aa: CASSVPGLSNEKLFF; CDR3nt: TGTGCCAGCAGCGTACCAGGGTTGTCTAATGAAAAACTGTTTTTT
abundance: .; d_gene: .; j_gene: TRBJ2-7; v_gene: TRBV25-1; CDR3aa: CASSESLGRLYEQYF; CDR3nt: TGTGCCAGCAGTGAATCCCTTGGGAGGTTGTACGAGCAGTACTTC
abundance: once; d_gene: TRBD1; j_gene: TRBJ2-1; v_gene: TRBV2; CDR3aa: CASSEGGQGTRQFF; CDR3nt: TGTGCCAGCAGTGAAGGGGGACAGGGAACCCGGCAGTTCTTC